What follows is one T cell receptor beta chain and its context. Its specificity is unknown. This entry comes from a study of T-cell memory formation after mild COVID-19. Study-level points and caveats: Shrinking CD4+ clones resided mostly in CM and EM, and CD8+ ones in EMRA. Memory cells collected pre-infection included some clones that later responded, suggesting cross-reactive memory joined.

MiXCR was run by TCRdb on the 5' RACE reads, yielding one entry per CDR3 protein. The sample consists of 150,000 or so distinct CDR3 sequences, approximately 15% of them appearing once. The sequence was obtained from an adult woman who had mild COVID-19 (a few samples of this study predate the infection). Cell type and time point are not known. Sample: PBMCs or a T cell subset sorted from them (not recorded which).

The CDR3 DNA sequence: TGCGCCAGCAGCCCGGAACTCGGACAGGGACTAAATACCGGGGAGCTGTTTTTT. It yields the protein CASSPELGQGLNTGELFF. The rearrangement joins TRBV5-1 to TRBJ2-2; tentatively, D is TRBD1 (8 bases). V was clipped by 4 bases and J by 5 bases, with 24 bases between them. The CDR3 is made up of 18 amino acids. Germline V gene data show CDR1 as SGHRS and CDR2 as YFSETQ.